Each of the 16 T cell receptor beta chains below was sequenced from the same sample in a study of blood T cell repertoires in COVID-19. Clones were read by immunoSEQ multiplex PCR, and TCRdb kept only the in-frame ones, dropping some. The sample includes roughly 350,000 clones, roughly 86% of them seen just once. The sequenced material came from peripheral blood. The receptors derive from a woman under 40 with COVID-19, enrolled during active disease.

In DNA form, the CDR3 reads TGTGCCAGCAGCGAGAGCGGGTTCTACGAGCAGTACTTC. Residues: CASSESGFYEQYF. This chain joins TRBV7-2 and TRBJ2-7; maybe TRBD2 (6 bases). CDR3 size: 13 residues. V dropped 5 bases and J dropped 3 bases, with 11 bases sitting between them. The germline V gene encodes CDR1 SGHTA and CDR2 FQGNSA.

The DNA for the CDR3 is TGTGCCAGCTCACCAGAAACAGCGAACACCGGGGAGCTGTTTTTT. Translation: CASSPETANTGELFF. The chain uses TRBV18 and TRBJ2-2; D unclear. Deletions cut 2 bases from V and 0 bases from J, with 7 bases between. The CDR3 totals 15 residues. Germline V gene data show CDR1 as KGHSH and CDR2 as LQKENI.

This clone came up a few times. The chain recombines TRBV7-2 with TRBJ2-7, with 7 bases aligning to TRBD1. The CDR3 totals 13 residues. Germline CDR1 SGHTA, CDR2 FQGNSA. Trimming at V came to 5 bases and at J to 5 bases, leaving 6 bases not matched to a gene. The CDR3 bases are TGTGCCAGCAGCGTAAACAGGGGTAACGAGCAGTACTTC. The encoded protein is CASSVNRGNEQYF. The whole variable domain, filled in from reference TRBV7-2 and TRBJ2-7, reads GAGVSQSPSNKVTEKGKDVELRCDPISGHTALYWYRQSLGQGLEFLIYFQGNSAPDKSGLPSDRFSAERTGGSVSTLTIQRTQQEDSAVYLCASSVNRGNEQYFGPGTRLTVT.

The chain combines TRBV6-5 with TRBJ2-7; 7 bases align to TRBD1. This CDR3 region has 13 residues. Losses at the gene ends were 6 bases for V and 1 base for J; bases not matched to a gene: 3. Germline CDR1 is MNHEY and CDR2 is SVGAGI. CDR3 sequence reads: CASSDRVSYEQYF. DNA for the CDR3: TGTGCCAGCAGCGACAGGGTATCCTACGAGCAGTACTTC.

CDR3 nucleotide sequence: TGTGCCAGCAGTCCAAACCGGGACAGGGGAGGCTACACCTTC. Protein product: CASSPNRDRGGYTF. This chain uses TRBV7-2 with TRBJ1-2; TRBD1 matches at 10 bases. Losses at the gene ends were 6 bases for V and 8 bases for J; bases not matched to a gene: 9. The CDR3 totals 14 residues. Germline loops: CDR1 SGHTA, CDR2 FQGNSA.

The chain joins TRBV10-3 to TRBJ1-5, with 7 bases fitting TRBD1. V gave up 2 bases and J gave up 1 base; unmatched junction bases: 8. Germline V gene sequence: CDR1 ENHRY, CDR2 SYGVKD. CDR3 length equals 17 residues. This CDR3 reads CAISEGQGGGSNQPQHF. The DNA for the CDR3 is TGTGCCATCAGTGAGGGCCAGGGGGGTGGGAGCAATCAGCCCCAGCATTTT.

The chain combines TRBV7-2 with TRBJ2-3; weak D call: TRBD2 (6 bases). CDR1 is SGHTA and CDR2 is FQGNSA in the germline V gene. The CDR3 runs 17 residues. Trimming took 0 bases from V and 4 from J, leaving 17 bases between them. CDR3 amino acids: CASSLAFGGRGADTQYF. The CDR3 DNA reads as TGTGCCAGCAGCTTAGCCTTCGGGGGACGTGGGGCAGATACGCAGTATTTT.

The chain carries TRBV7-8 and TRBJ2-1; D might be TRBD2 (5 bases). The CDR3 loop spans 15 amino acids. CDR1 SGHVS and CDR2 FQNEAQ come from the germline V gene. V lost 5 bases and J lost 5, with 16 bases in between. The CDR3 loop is CASSAGLPMNNEQFF. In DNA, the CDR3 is TGTGCCAGCAGCGCAGGACTTCCGATGAACAATGAGCAGTTCTTC.

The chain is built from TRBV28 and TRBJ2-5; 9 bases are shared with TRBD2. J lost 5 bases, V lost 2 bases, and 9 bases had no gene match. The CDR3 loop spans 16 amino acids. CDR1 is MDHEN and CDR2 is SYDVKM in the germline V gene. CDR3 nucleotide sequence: TGTGCCAGCAGTTTAATAGCTAGCGGGATTGTGGAGACCCAGTACTTC. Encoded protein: CASSLIASGIVETQYF.

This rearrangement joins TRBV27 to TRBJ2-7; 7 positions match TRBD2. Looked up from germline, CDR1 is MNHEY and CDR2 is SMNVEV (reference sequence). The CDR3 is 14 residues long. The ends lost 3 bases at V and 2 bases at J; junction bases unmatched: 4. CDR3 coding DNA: TGTGCCAGCAGTTTGGGGACTACTCCCTACGAGCAGTACTTC. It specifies CASSLGTTPYEQYF.

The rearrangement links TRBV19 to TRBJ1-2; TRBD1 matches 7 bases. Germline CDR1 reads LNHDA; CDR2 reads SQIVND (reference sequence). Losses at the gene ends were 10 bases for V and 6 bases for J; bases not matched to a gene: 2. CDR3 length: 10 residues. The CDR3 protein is CATRGNGYTF. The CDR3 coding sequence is TGTGCCACCAGGGGGAATGGCTACACCTTC.

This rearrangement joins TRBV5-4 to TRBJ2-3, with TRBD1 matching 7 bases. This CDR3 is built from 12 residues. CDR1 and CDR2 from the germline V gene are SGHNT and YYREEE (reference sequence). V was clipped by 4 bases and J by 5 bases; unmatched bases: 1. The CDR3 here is CASSGDRDTQYF. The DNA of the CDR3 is TGTGCCAGCAGCGGGGACAGAGATACGCAGTATTTT.

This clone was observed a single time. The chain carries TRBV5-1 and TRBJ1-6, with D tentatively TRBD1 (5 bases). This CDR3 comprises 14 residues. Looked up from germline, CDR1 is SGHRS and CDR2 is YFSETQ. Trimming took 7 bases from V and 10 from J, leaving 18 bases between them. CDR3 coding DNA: TGCGCCAGCGGAAGGGACGTCGCGGGGTCACCCCTCCACTTT. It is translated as CASGRDVAGSPLHF.

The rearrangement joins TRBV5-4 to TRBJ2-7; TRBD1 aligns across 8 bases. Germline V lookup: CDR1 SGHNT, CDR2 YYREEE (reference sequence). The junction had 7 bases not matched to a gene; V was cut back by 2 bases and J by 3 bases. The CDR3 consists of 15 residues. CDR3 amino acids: CASSLGGQVLYEQYF. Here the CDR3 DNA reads TGTGCCAGCAGCTTAGGGGGACAGGTTCTCTACGAGCAGTACTTC.

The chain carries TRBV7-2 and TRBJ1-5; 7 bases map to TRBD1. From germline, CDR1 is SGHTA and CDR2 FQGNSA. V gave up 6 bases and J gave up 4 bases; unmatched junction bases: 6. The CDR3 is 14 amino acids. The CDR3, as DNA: TGTGCCAGCAGACAGACAGGGCAGAATCAGCCCCAGCATTTT. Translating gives CASRQTGQNQPQHF. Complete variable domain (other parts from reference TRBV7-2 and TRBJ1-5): GAGVSQSPSNKVTEKGKDVELRCDPISGHTALYWYRQSLGQGLEFLIYFQGNSAPDKSGLPSDRFSAERTGGSVSTLTIQRTQQEDSAVYLCASRQTGQNQPQHFGDGTRLSIL.

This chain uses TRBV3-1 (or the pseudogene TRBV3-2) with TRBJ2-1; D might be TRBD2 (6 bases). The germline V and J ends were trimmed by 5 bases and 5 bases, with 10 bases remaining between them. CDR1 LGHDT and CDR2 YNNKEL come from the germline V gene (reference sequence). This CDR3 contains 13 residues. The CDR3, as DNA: TGTGCCAGCAGCATCCGGACTAACAATGAGCAGTTCTTC. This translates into CASSIRTNNEQFF.